This T cell receptor beta chain stems from a study of cytomegalovirus exposure and HLA in healthy donors (dated by TCRdb to about 2017). Broadly, across the study: In an earlier analysis of 550 to 750 of the donors, under 300 Gb of sequence data and just under 120 million unique TCR beta sequences from about 179 million T cells were reported. A handful of DR-DQ haplotypes were handled as single units for association and clustering because linkage in the cohort was strong. Every discovery cohort repertoire had been produced on one sequencing platform. Alongside the repertoire data, information on donor age, sex, ethnicity and CMV serostatus was compiled. A separate validation cohort of 100 to 150 different subjects was used in addition to the 666-subject first cohort. Roughly 300 gigabases of sequencing data and tens of millions of unique TCR sequences were included in an early release covering under 650 HLA-typed donors. A later genetic analysis used genome-wide SNP genotypes for about 55% of the 666 donors, treating that subset as a discovery cohort. Class I and class II HLA loci were covered by the typing at four-digit resolution. A later analysis re-analyzed previously published TCR beta repertoires from 666 donors and added high-resolution HLA genotyping to study TCR occurrence patterns. The number of donors typed differed by locus, with about 629-630 for A, B, C, DRB1 and DQB1, 522 for DQA1, nearly 610 for DPA1, and some 470 for DPB1. An earlier analysis of 587 of the donors used high-throughput TCR beta sequencing to judge whether each TCR beta V gene segment behaved as functional or pseudogenic. The study aimed to test whether cataloging public T cell receptors could reveal signatures of past pathogen exposure. In the later analysis, no new phenotypic data were used to find candidate immune exposures; instead, reliance was placed on TCR beta sequences and their occurrence across donors. The study used immunosequencing to profile the T cell repertoires of 600 to 850 subjects and linked those repertoires to cytomegalovirus serostatus. Across around 400 genotyped donors of the cohort, an average of approximately 240,000 unique TCR beta nucleotide sequences per donor were sequenced, and around 19% of those sequences were non-productive. High-throughput TCR immunosequencing, statistical association of individual TCRs with disease status, and machine learning were combined to predict cytomegalovirus infection status. Of the 300 to 500 genotyped donors, 81% were placed in the genetic ancestry cluster associated with self-reported Caucasian donors. On the study overall, not on this receptor specifically: A later analysis associated around 16,000 TCR beta sequences with specific HLA alleles at a false discovery rate of 0.05. Cytomegalovirus status was reported to be diagnosed by the classifier with high specificity and sensitivity in both the original and validation cohorts. Most TCR sequences were seen in very few donors, while some public TCRs were found in many individuals. In vitro tests confirmed that three of the cytomegalovirus-associated TCR beta chains recognize cytomegalovirus antigens. A cluster of highly shared sequence variants was judged likely to represent a technical artifact of the sequencing pipeline. Compared with the 666-donor mean, donors in an Asian-associated ancestry cluster had fewer N-insertions in productive TCRs, according to a later genetic analysis. Roughly 15 rarely observed V segments, including chromosome 9 orphons, were excluded from the earlier analysis of several hundred of the donors because counts were too low. In a later analysis, several top co-occurrence clusters were reported to appear linked to parvovirus B19, influenza, CMV and Epstein-Barr virus. A further reported finding was that TCR beta sequences accurately predicted the HLA-A and HLA-B alleles for most subjects in the first cohort. The study listed 164 TCR beta chains as associated with cytomegalovirus. This cohort had only TCR beta chains sequenced, and the lack of alpha or paired-chain data limited which features could be detected. Most CMV-associated TCR beta chains appeared to be HLA-restricted in a later analysis, and the HLA associations seemed to be driven largely by CMV exposure. In a later genetic analysis, a missense DCLRE1C variant was associated with V-gene and J-gene trimming of TCR beta chains, and the association was replicated in an independent cohort. It was suggested by the authors that the approach could potentially be generalized to other disease states and immunological phenotypes. CMV serostatus was the only immune exposure information available for the cohort. Because HLA typing was missing for some donors at each locus, association tests included only the typed subset. A later analysis found that HLA-associated TCR beta chains were more clonally expanded and had lower generation probabilities than equally common non-associated chains. When HLA alleles, especially DR and DQ, strongly co-occurred, TCR associations were difficult to assign to individual alleles. A later analysis found that TCR association rates varied across HLA loci, with DRB1 alleles showing the most associated TCRs and HLA-C alleles the fewest. Linkage disequilibrium might explain the correlated functional status among segregating V segments, but an unknown experimental factor could not be excluded. Roughly uniform sequencing depth across donors was assumed in presence/absence analyses, although this assumption may not hold. In an earlier analysis of approximately 590 of the donors, most TCR beta V segments appeared in productive rearrangements about 87% or about 30% of the time, broadly matching IMGT annotations. Some IMGT-functional V segments, including TRBV6-2 and TRBV6-3, could not be distinguished by the 87-base-pair reads and were therefore excluded.

The junction shows trimming of 6 bases on V and 0 bases on J, plus 10 bases between the germline ends. The CDR3 measures 14 amino acids from cysteine to phenylalanine. Left in the record is the CDR3 DNA by itself, 42 bases read in frame from the first base. The germline V gene (reference sequence) specifies LNHDA as CDR1 and SQIVND as CDR2. Concerning this clone itself: The clone's antigen remains unknown. No clone much larger than this one lies a single base away; base qualities are absent.

In total, about 650 healthy bone marrow donors made up the cohort. At the time of sampling, all cohort members were nominally healthy, though unrecorded immune exposures were likely present. The donor tested CMV seronegative and was one of the 352 seronegative cohort members. A peripheral blood sample was collected from each donor, and TCR beta sequencing was performed on peripheral blood mononuclear cells. Genomic DNA extraction from the blood cell samples was performed with the Qiagen DNeasy Blood Extraction Kit. To prepare the library, the immunoSEQ multiplex PCR assay was applied. For the multiplex PCR, a mixture combining 60 forward primers for TCR Vbeta segments and 13 reverse primers for TCR Jbeta segments was used. The CDR3 region of rearranged TCR beta genes was amplified from genomic DNA by a multiplex PCR assay. The Illumina HiSeq System was used to sequence the amplified TCR beta libraries as 87-base-pair reads. Per the authors' processing: A later analysis tallied tens of millions of unique TCR beta chains across the 666 repertoires, and about 12 million of those chains were shared by two or more donors. To remove PCR and sequencing errors, raw reads were error-corrected and collapsed into unique sequences using a nearest-neighbor algorithm that merged closely related sequences. V, D and J gene segments were assigned by aligning CDR3 sequences to IMGT reference sequences. For a sequence to be retained, at least a six-nucleotide match to both a V gene segment and a J gene segment was required. A rearrangement was called productive if the CDR3 had no stop codons and remained in frame with V and J, and every other rearrangement was called non-productive. CDR3 was defined by IMGT convention, running from the second conserved V-encoded cysteine to the conserved J-encoded phenylalanine. Sequences without an unambiguous match to a single V gene segment were excluded from the earlier analysis of 450 to 750 of the donors. In an earlier analysis of approximately 560 of the donors, a V segment was called functional when productive rearrangements were above 56.7%, and segregating when the standard deviation between donors exceeded 5%. A statistical classification framework was developed to diagnose cytomegalovirus status using the catalog of TCR beta chain sequences. In a later analysis, V and J genes were assigned by comparing TCR nucleotide sequences against IMGT/GENE-DB human TR gene sequences. Using the TCRdist pipeline, a later analysis assigned CDR3 sequences along with most-parsimonious VDJ recombination scenarios. In a later analysis, every TCR beta chain was defined by the combination of its CDR3 amino acid sequence and its V-gene family, and reads without a unique V-gene family were dropped. A later analysis removed roughly 590 highly shared, low-generation-probability nucleotide sequences to deal with suspected cross-contamination and a sequencing artifact. A later analysis calculated a clonal expansion index for each public chain from normalized within-repertoire ranks of inferred template counts. In a later analysis, generation probabilities were computed using a VDJ recombination model fitted to out-of-frame rearrangements, and the results were checked against IGoR. A later analysis scored TCR-TCR, TCR-HLA and TCR-CMV co-occurrence with hypergeometric tests, applying a repertoire-size bias correction to TCR pairs. In a later analysis, false discovery rates were estimated by permuting HLA or CMV assignments 20 times. A later analysis grouped co-occurring TCRs with DBSCAN, adding TCRdist sequence similarity when clustering within HLA-allele-positive subsets. For co-occurrence clustering, repertoires with fewer than 30,000 or more than 120,000 public chains were excluded, along with roughly five repertoires with anomalous nucleotide sharing. Entries here come from immuneACCESS through TCRdb and include only in-frame sequences with V and J called. Some clones fail to appear in such tables; in the studies checked, an unresolved V gene covers under half of the shortfall, and the cause of the remainder is unknown. For V, J and clone size, that table is used; D and trimming come from the DNA. This sample lists under 200,000 clones; 75% were detected once. The ten top clones hold 4% to 5.5% of the sample.

The rearrangement combines TRBV19 with TRBJ2-3; the D gene is perhaps TRBD2, from 5 matching bases. Sequences were obtained from PBMCs. The source of this sequence is a male donor in good health and CMV-seronegative. The CDR3 reads as follows: CASSGAGSTDTQYF. The DNA sequence is given as TGTGCCAGTAGCGGTGCGGGTAGCACAGATACGCAGTATTTT.